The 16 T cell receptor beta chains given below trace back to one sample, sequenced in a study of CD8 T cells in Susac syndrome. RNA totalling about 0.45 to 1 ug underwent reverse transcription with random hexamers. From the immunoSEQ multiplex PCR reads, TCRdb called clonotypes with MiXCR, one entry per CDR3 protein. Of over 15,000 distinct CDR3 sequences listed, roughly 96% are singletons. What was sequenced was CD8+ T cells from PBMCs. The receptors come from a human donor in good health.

CDR3 amino acids: CSALRGRNGELFF. The CDR3 bases are TGCAGTGCTCTTAGGGGGCGCAACGGGGAGCTGTTTTTT. The chain carries TRBV20-1 and TRBJ2-2, with 7 bases aligning to TRBD1. This CDR3 spans 13 amino acids. Trimming cost V 5 bases and J 7 bases; bases outside gene matches: 7. Germline V CDR1 and CDR2: DFQATT, SNEGSKA (reference sequence).

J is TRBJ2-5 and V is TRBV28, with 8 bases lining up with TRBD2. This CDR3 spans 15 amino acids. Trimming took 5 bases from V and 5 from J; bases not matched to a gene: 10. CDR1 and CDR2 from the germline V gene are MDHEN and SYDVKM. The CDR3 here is CASSQGTREVETQYF. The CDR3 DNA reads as TGTGCCAGCAGTCAAGGGACTAGAGAAGTGGAGACCCAGTACTTC. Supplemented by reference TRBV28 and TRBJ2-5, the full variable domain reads DVKVTQSSRYLVKRTGEKVFLECVQDMDHENMFWYRQDPGLGLRLIYFSYDVKMKEKGDIPEGYSVSREKKERFSLILESASTNQTSMYLCASSQGTREVETQYFGPGTRLLVL.

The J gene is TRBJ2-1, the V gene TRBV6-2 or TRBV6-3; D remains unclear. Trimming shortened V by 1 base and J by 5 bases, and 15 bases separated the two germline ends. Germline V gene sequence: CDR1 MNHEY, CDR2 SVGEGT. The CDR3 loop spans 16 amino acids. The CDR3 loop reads CASSYFVLGPNNEQFF. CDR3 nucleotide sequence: TGTGCCAGCAGTTACTTTGTCCTAGGTCCCAACAATGAGCAGTTCTTC.

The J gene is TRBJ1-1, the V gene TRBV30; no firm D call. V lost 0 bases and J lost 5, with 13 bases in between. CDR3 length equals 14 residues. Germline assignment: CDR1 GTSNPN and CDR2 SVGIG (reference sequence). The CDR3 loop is CAWSVVGSRTEAFF. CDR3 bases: TGTGCCTGGAGTGTAGTCGGGTCGAGGACTGAAGCTTTCTTT.

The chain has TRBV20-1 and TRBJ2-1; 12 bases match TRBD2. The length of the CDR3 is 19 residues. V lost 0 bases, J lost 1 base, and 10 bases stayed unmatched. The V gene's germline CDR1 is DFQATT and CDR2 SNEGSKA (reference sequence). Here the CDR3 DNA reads TGCAGTGCTAGAGATTTCGGACTAGCGGGGTCTCGTTCCTACAATGAGCAGTTCTTC. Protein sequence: CSARDFGLAGSRSYNEQFF.

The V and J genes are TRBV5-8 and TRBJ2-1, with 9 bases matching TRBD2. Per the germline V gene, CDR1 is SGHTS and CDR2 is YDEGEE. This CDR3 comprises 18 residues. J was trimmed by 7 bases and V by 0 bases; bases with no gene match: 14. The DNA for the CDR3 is TGTGCCAGCAGCTTGGAGTTCGCGGGAGGGCCTGAGGGTAATGAGCAGTTCTTC. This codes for CASSLEFAGGPEGNEQFF.

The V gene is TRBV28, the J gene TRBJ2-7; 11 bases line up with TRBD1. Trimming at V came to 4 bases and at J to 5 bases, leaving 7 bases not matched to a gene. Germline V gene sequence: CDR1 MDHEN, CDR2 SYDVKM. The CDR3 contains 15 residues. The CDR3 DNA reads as TGTGCCAGCAGTTCGGTCGGACAGGGGGCGGACGAGCAGTACTTC. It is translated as CASSSVGQGADEQYF.

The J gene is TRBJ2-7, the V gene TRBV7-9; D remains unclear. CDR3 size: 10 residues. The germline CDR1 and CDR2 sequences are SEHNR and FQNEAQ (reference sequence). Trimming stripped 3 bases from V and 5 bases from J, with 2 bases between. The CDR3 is CASSFDEQYF. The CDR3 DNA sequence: TGTGCCAGCAGCTTTGACGAGCAGTACTTC.

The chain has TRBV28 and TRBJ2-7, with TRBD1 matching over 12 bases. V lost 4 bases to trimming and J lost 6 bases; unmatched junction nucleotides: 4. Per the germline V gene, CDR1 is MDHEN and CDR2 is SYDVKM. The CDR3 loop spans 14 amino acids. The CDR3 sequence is CASSYGTGGAEQYF. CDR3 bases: TGTGCCAGCAGTTACGGGACAGGGGGCGCCGAGCAGTACTTC.

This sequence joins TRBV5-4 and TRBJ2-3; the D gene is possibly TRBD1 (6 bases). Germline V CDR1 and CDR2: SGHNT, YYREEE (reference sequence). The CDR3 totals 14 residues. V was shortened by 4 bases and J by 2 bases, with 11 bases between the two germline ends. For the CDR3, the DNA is TGTGCCAGCAGCGCAGGGGCGCTCACAGATACGCAGTATTTT. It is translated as CASSAGALTDTQYF.

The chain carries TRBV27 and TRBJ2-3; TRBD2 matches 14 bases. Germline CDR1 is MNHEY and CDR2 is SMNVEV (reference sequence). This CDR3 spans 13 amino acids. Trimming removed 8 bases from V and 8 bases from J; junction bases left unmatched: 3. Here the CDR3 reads CASGLAGGGTQYF. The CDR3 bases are TGTGCCAGCGGACTAGCGGGAGGAGGTACGCAGTATTTT.

The CDR3 region is CASSITLGTNQETQYF. The CDR3 bases are TGTGCCAGCAGTATAACCTTAGGGACGAACCAAGAGACCCAGTACTTC. V gene TRBV28 combines with J gene TRBJ2-5, with D possibly called TRBD1 or TRBD2 (5 bases each). Per germline, CDR1 MDHEN and CDR2 SYDVKM. The CDR3 totals 16 residues. The V and J ends lost 5 bases and 0 bases respectively, with 16 bases between them.

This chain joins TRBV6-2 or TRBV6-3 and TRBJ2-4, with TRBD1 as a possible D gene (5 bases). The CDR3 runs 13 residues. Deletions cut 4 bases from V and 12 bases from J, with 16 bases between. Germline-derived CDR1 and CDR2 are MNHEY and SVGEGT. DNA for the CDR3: TGTGCCAGCAGTTCCTCCAGGGAATATACTCAGTACTTC. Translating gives CASSSSREYTQYF.

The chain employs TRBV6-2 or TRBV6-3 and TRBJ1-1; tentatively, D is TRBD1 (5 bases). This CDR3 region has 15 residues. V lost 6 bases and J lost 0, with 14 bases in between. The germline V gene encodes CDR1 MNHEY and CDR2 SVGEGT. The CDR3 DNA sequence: TGTGCCAGCAGACACACGACAGATTTGAACACTGAAGCTTTCTTT. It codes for CASRHTTDLNTEAFF.

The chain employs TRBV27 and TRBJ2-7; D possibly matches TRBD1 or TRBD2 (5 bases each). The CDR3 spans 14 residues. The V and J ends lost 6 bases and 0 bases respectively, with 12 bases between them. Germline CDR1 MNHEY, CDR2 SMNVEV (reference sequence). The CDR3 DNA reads TGTGCCAGCAGCCAAGGTGGGGGCTCCTACGAGCAGTACGTC. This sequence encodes CASSQGGGSYEQYV.

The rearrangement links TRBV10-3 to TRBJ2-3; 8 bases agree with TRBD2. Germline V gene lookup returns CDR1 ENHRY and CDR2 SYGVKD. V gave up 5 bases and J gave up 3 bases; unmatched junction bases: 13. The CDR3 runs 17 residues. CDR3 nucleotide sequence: TGTGCCATCAGTATAGAACAAGCGGGAGTTACAACAGATACGCAGTATTTT. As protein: CAISIEQAGVTTDTQYF.